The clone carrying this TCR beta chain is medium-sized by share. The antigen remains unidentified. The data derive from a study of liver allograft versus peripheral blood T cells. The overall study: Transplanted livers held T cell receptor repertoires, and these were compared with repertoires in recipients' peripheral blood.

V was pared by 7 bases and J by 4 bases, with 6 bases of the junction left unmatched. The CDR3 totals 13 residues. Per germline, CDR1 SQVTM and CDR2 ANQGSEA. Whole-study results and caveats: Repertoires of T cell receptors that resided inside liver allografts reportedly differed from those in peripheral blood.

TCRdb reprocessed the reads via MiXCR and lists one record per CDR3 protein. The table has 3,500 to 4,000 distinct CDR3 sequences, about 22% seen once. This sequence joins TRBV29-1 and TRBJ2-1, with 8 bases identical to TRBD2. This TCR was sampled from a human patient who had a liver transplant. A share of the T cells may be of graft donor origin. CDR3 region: CSASSGLYNEQFF. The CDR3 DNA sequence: TGCAGCGCTTCTAGCGGGTTATACAATGAGCAGTTCTTC.